The 30 T cell receptor beta chains listed next were all sequenced from one sample in a study of blood T cell repertoires in COVID-19. Clones were read by immunoSEQ multiplex PCR, and TCRdb kept only the in-frame ones, dropping some. Here the sample spans about 91,000 clones, more than 75% being singletons. Sequencing was carried out using peripheral blood. The receptors originated from a woman older than 75 with active COVID-19.

J is TRBJ1-5 and V is TRBV28, with 7 nucleotides matching TRBD1. The CDR3 runs 15 residues. Trimming at V came to 5 bases and at J to 4 bases, leaving 8 bases not matched to a gene. Germline values: CDR1 MDHEN, CDR2 SYDVKM. DNA of the CDR3: TGTGCCAGCAGTCGCGACAGGGTTGCAAATCAGCCCCAGCATTTT. Protein product: CASSRDRVANQPQHF.

The V and J genes are TRBV3-1 (or the pseudogene TRBV3-2) and TRBJ2-7; D remains ambiguous. V lost 1 base and J 4 bases, leaving 5 bases between the germline ends. CDR3 size: 12 residues. CDR1 is LGHDT and CDR2 is YNNKEL in the germline V gene (reference sequence). CDR3 nucleotide sequence: TGTGCCAGCAGCCAAGTTTCGTACGAGCAGTACTTC. It specifies CASSQVSYEQYF.

The chain links TRBV18 to TRBJ1-1; D unresolved. From germline, CDR1 is KGHSH and CDR2 LQKENI. This CDR3 is built from 12 residues. V was trimmed by 6 bases and J by 8 bases, leaving 13 bases between them. DNA of the CDR3: TGTGCCAGCTCCCAGACGACGGGAGAAGCTTTCTTT. It translates to CASSQTTGEAFF.

In this sample, this clone turned up a few times. The genes are TRBV7-2 and TRBJ2-7; perhaps TRBD2 as D (5 bases). The V end lost 4 bases, the J end lost 6 bases, and 10 bases lay between the germline ends. Germline V CDR1 and CDR2: SGHTA, FQGNSA. The CDR3 is 12 residues long. In DNA, the CDR3 is TGTGCCAGCAGCTCCGGCGAGGGCGAGCAGTACTTC. Translated, it gives CASSSGEGEQYF.

J is TRBJ2-3 and V is TRBV11-2; D is unresolved. Per the germline V gene, CDR1 is SGHAT and CDR2 is FQNNGV. Trimming took off 3 bases at V and 6 bases at J, with 7 bases between the two ends. The CDR3 sequence is 12 residues long. For the CDR3, the DNA is TGTGCCAGCAGCTTTAACGAGGATACGCAGTATTTT. As protein: CASSFNEDTQYF.

The chain employs TRBV11-1 and TRBJ2-7; tentative D call: TRBD2 (5 bases). Trimming cost V 6 bases and J 0 bases, with 6 bases left between them. Germline assignment: CDR1 SGHAT and CDR2 FQDESV (reference sequence). CDR3 length: 12 amino acids. In DNA form, the CDR3 reads TGTGCCAGCAGGGGGAGCTCCTACGAGCAGTACTTC. As protein: CASRGSSYEQYF.

The chain uses TRBV20-1 and TRBJ2-7, with D tentatively TRBD1 (5 bases). Germline CDR1 reads DFQATT; CDR2 reads SNEGSKA (reference sequence). Trimming pared 3 bases from V and 2 bases from J, leaving 11 bases between. This CDR3 is 13 amino acids long. The CDR3: CSASLVGPYEQYF. As DNA, the CDR3 is TGCAGTGCTAGTTTGGTGGGGCCCTACGAGCAGTACTTC.

The chain uses TRBV28 and TRBJ2-2, with D uncertain. Trimming shortened V by 6 bases and J by 7 bases, and 9 bases separated the two germline ends. CDR1 and CDR2 from the germline V gene are MDHEN and SYDVKM. The CDR3 has 12 amino acids. CDR3 protein: CASSRIVGELFF. As DNA, the CDR3 is TGTGCCAGCAGCCGCATAGTCGGGGAGCTGTTTTTT.

The chain carries TRBV11-2 and TRBJ1-6; TRBD1 might be the D (6 bases). The CDR3 sequence is 15 residues long. Germline V gene lookup returns CDR1 SGHAT and CDR2 FQNNGV. Trimming removed 6 bases at V and 7 bases at J, with 16 bases between. CDR3 DNA sequence: TGTGCCAGCAGACCCGACAGGTGGGGGAATTCACCCCTCCACTTT. Its translation is CASRPDRWGNSPLHF.

The chain uses TRBV7-2 and TRBJ2-1; D perhaps matches TRBD2 (6 bases). This CDR3 has 15 amino acids. Germline values: CDR1 SGHTA, CDR2 FQGNSA. V lost 1 base and J 7 bases, leaving 14 bases between the germline ends. In DNA form, the CDR3 reads TGTGCCAGCAGCTTAGGGACCCTGGGGGGAAATGAGCAGTTCTTC. As protein: CASSLGTLGGNEQFF.

CDR3 in DNA: TGTGCCAGCAGCTTAGCCTACACGCGGGCTAGCGCCGGTGAGCAGTTCTTC. This sequence encodes CASSLAYTRASAGEQFF. The chain is built from TRBV7-8 and TRBJ2-1; a weak D match, TRBD2 (6 bases). Germline V gives CDR1 SGHVS, CDR2 FQNEAQ. V was cut by 0 bases and J by 9 bases, with 21 bases left in between. This CDR3 spans 17 amino acids.

The chain has TRBV19 and TRBJ2-5, with 7 bases matching TRBD2. Trimming cost V 3 bases and J 5 bases; bases outside gene matches: 6. There are 14 residues in the CDR3. Germline CDR1 LNHDA, CDR2 SQIVND (reference sequence). The CDR3 sequence is CASSMGGGRETQYF. Here the CDR3 DNA reads TGTGCCAGTAGTATGGGCGGGGGACGGGAGACCCAGTACTTC.

V gene TRBV5-4 combines with J gene TRBJ1-1; unclear D gene. CDR3 length equals 16 residues. Germline assignment: CDR1 SGHNT and CDR2 YYREEE (reference sequence). The V and J ends lost 4 bases and 0 bases respectively, with 16 bases between them. CDR3 coding DNA: TGTGCCAGCAGCCGGGCCGGGGATTACATGAACACTGAAGCTTTCTTT. It is translated as CASSRAGDYMNTEAFF.

This clone was observed a single time. The chain employs TRBV7-2 and TRBJ2-1; D may be TRBD2 (6 bases). V was shortened by 1 base and J by 6 bases, with 16 bases between the two germline ends. This CDR3 has 16 residues. CDR1 and CDR2 (germline): SGHTA, FQGNSA. This CDR3 reads CASSLVVAGPTNEQFF. The CDR3 region has the DNA TGTGCCAGCAGCTTAGTTGTGGCGGGACCTACCAATGAGCAGTTCTTC.

CDR3 sequence (DNA): TGTGCCTCCGGGGAGGGAGGACAGCCCCAGCATTTT. It codes for CASGEGGQPQHF. The chain combines TRBV6-6 with TRBJ1-5, with D hard to call. The CDR3 sequence is 12 residues long. V shed 11 bases and J shed 7 bases, with 15 bases lying between them. The germline gives CDR1 MNHNY, CDR2 SVGAGI (reference sequence).

This chain joins TRBV20-1 and TRBJ1-2; possible D gene TRBD1, 5 bases. V lost 3 bases, J lost 4 bases, and 15 bases lay in between. This CDR3 has 14 residues. The germline CDR1 and CDR2 sequences are DFQATT and SNEGSKA (reference sequence). As DNA, the CDR3 is TGCAGTGCTAGTTTGGCCTCAGGGCGCTATGGCTACACCTTC. It codes for CSASLASGRYGYTF.

This rearrangement joins TRBV7-9 to TRBJ1-5; D gene uncertain. Trimming shortened V by 1 base and J by 6 bases, and 7 bases separated the two germline ends. This CDR3 is 13 amino acids long. CDR1 and CDR2 from the germline V gene are SEHNR and FQNEAQ (reference sequence). CDR3 bases: TGTGCCAGCAGCTTAGACTTCTCTCAGCCCCAGCATTTT. Protein product: CASSLDFSQPQHF.

The chain combines TRBV5-6 with TRBJ2-7; maybe TRBD2 (5 bases). V shed 3 bases and J shed 3 bases, with 16 bases lying between them. CDR1 and CDR2 from the germline V gene are SGHDT and YYEEEE. This CDR3 contains 15 residues. In DNA form, the CDR3 reads TGTGCCAGCAGCTACTTACCGGGAAAAAACTACGAGCAGTACTTC. Translated, it gives CASSYLPGKNYEQYF.

V is TRBV9 and J is TRBJ2-5, with 9 bases lining up with TRBD2. V trimming: 3 bases; J trimming: 5 bases; junction bases outside the gene matches: 11. CDR1 and CDR2 from the germline V gene are SGDLS and YYNGEE. The CDR3 totals 16 residues. The CDR3 spells CASSAGTSLGTETQYF. Written as DNA, the CDR3 is TGTGCCAGCAGCGCGGGGACTAGCCTAGGCACCGAGACCCAGTACTTC.

The chain uses TRBV5-4 and TRBJ2-5; weak D call: TRBD2 (6 bases). This CDR3 region has 14 residues. The germline V and J ends were trimmed by 5 bases and 5 bases, with 16 bases remaining between them. CDR1 and CDR2 from the germline V gene are SGHNT and YYREEE (reference sequence). The CDR3, as DNA: TGTGCCAGCAGGGGACCGGGACGGGAGGAGACCCAGTACTTC. Its protein is CASRGPGREETQYF.

The V call is TRBV4-1, the J call TRBJ2-7; the D gene is possibly TRBD2 (6 bases). Trimming removed 4 bases at V and 11 bases at J, with 24 bases between. The CDR3 totals 15 residues. The germline CDR1 and CDR2 sequences are MGHRA and YSYEKL. CDR3 protein: CASSPSKGVGGDEYF. The CDR3 DNA reads as TGCGCCAGCAGCCCCTCAAAAGGGGTGGGGGGAGATGAGTACTTC.

The CDR3 DNA follows: TGTGCCAGCAGTACCGGGACTAGCGGGAGGAACTCCTACGAGCAGTACTTC. It yields the protein CASSTGTSGRNSYEQYF. The chain has TRBV6-2 or TRBV6-3 and TRBJ2-7; 15 positions match TRBD2. V dropped 5 bases and J dropped 0; count of bases not matched to a gene: 5. In germline, CDR1 is MNHEY, CDR2 SVGEGT. This CDR3 comprises 17 residues.

The V and J genes are TRBV4-2 and TRBJ2-5; 12 nucleotides line up with TRBD2. Per the germline V gene, CDR1 is LGHNA and CDR2 is YNFKEQ. Losses at the gene ends were 4 bases for V and 1 base for J; bases not matched to a gene: 4. The CDR3 spans 16 residues. The CDR3 region has the DNA TGTGCCAGCAGCCTCCTAGCGGGAGGGGGCCAAGAGACCCAGTACTTC. It codes for CASSLLAGGGQETQYF.

The V call is TRBV12-3 or TRBV12-4, the J call TRBJ2-2, with a weak D call TRBD1 (5 bases). The CDR3 runs 12 residues. V lost 6 bases, J lost 5 bases, and 7 bases lay in between. CDR3 nucleotide sequence: TGTGCCAGCAGCCAGGGTACCGGGGAGCTGTTTTTT. Encoded protein: CASSQGTGELFF.

The chain combines TRBV5-4 with TRBJ1-2, with D maybe TRBD1 (5 bases). The CDR3 covers 13 residues. Germline V gives CDR1 SGHNT, CDR2 YYREEE (reference sequence). V dropped 0 bases and J dropped 8 bases, with 11 bases sitting between them. The DNA for the CDR3 is TGTGCCAGCAGCTTGGACAGGTCTCTCGGCTACACCTTC. Translated, it gives CASSLDRSLGYTF.

V gene TRBV4-1 combines with J gene TRBJ2-3; a weak D match, TRBD2 (5 bases). Germline values: CDR1 MGHRA, CDR2 YSYEKL. Deletions cut 0 bases from V and 0 bases from J, with 19 bases between. The CDR3 spans 19 residues. The CDR3 reads CASSQDSRSSVTSTDTQYF. For the CDR3, the DNA is TGCGCCAGCAGCCAAGATTCGCGCAGTAGCGTAACCAGCACAGATACGCAGTATTTT.

This clone was seen just once. The rearrangement links TRBV24-1 to TRBJ2-3; TRBD1 might be the D (6 bases). The CDR3 contains 14 residues. The germline CDR1 and CDR2 sequences are KGHDR and SFDVKD. V was pared by 7 bases and J by 2 bases, with 12 bases between. CDR3 DNA: TGTGCCACCAGAGCGGACAGCCACACAGATACGCAGTATTTT. It encodes CATRADSHTDTQYF.

This chain links TRBV27 with TRBJ2-1; 8 positions match TRBD1. J gave up 10 bases and V 6 bases, and 14 bases lay outside the gene matches. The V gene's germline CDR1 is MNHEY and CDR2 SMNVEV (reference sequence). This CDR3 is 15 amino acids long. The CDR3 region has the DNA TGTGCCAGCAGCCCTGGACAGGGCCTATTCATAGAGCAGTTCTTC. Encoded protein: CASSPGQGLFIEQFF.

The chain has TRBV11-2 and TRBJ2-6; 8 bases are shared with TRBD2. V gave up 5 bases and J gave up 1 base; unmatched junction bases: 10. The germline V gene has CDR1 SGHAT and CDR2 FQNNGV. This CDR3 region has 18 residues. This CDR3 reads CASSLRLAGLSGANVLTF. The DNA of the CDR3 is TGTGCCAGCAGCCTTCGCCTAGCGGGCTTGTCTGGGGCCAACGTCCTGACTTTC. Supplemented by reference TRBV11-2 and TRBJ2-6, the full variable domain reads EAGVAQSPRYKIIEKRQSVAFWCNPISGHATLYWYQQILGQGPKLLIQFQNNGVVDDSQLPKDRFSAERLKGVDSTLKIQPAKLEDSAVYLCASSLRLAGLSGANVLTFGAGSRLTVL.

This chain links TRBV18 with TRBJ1-1, with 7 bases aligning to TRBD1. Per the germline V gene, CDR1 is KGHSH and CDR2 is LQKENI. Trimming cost V 2 bases and J 8 bases; bases outside gene matches: 17. The CDR3 sequence is 17 residues long. The CDR3 spells CASSPGAHRTGVGEAFF. The CDR3 coding sequence is TGTGCCAGCTCACCAGGAGCTCACCGAACAGGGGTTGGGGAAGCTTTCTTT.